This T cell receptor beta chain was captured in a study of T-cell memory formation after mild COVID-19. Points from the study as a whole: Second-wave clones with a day 37 peak had unconfirmed SARS-CoV-2 specificity.

In its sample, this clonotype was seen a few times. Antigen: not known. Constant-segment primers and 5'RACE yielded cDNA libraries for TCR alpha and TCR beta, each carrying sample barcodes and UMIs. TCRdb itself ran the 5' RACE reads through MiXCR, one entry per CDR3 protein. Of some 130,000 distinct CDR3 sequences listed, approximately 25% are singletons. The sample taken for sequencing was PBMCs or a T cell subset sorted from them (not recorded which). This sequence originates from an adult woman who had mild COVID-19 (a few samples of this study predate the infection). Cell type and time point are not known.

In DNA, the CDR3 is TGCGCCAGCAGCCAAGATGCGGGACCCTACGAGCAGTACTTC. Translated, it gives CASSQDAGPYEQYF. V usage is TRBV4-3 and J usage is TRBJ2-7, with D maybe TRBD2 (6 bases). Trimming left V 0 bases short and J 2 bases short, with 8 bases between. Germline lookup yields CDR1 LGHNA and CDR2 YSLEER. This CDR3 spans 14 amino acids.